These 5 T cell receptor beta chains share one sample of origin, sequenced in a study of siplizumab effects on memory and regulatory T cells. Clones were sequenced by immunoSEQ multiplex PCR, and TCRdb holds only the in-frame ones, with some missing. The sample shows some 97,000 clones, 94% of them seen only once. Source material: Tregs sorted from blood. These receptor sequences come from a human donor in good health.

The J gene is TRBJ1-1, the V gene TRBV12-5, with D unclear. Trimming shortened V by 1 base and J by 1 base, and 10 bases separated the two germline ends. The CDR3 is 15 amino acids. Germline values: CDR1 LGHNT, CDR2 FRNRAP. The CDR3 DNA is TGTGCTAGTGGTTTGGGTGGACGGAGGAACACTGAAGCTTTCTTT. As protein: CASGLGGRRNTEAFF.

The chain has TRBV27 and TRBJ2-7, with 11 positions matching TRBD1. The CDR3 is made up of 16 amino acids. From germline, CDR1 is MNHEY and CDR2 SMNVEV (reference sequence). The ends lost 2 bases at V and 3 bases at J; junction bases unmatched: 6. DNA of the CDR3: TGTGCCAGCAGTTTAAAACCGGGACAGGGGGTCTACGAGCAGTACTTC. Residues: CASSLKPGQGVYEQYF.

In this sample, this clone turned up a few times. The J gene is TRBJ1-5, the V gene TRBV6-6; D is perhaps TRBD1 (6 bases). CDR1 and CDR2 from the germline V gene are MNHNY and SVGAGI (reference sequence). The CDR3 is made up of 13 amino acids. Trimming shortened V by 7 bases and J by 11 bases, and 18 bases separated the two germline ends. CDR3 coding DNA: TGTGCCAGCACCCCAGTAACAGGGAAGGCCCAGCATTTT. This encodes CASTPVTGKAQHF.

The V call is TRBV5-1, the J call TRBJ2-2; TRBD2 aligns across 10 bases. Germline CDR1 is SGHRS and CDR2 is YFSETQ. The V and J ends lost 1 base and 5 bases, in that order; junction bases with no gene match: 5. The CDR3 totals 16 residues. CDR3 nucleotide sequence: TGCGCCAGCAGCTTGAGGCTAGCGGGGGCTACCGGGGAGCTGTTTTTT. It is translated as CASSLRLAGATGELFF. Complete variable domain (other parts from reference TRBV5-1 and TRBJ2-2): KAGVTQTPRYLIKTRGQQVTLSCSPISGHRSVSWYQQTPGQGLQFLFEYFSETQRNKGNFPGRFSGRQFSNSRSEMNVSTLELGDSALYLCASSLRLAGATGELFFGEGSRLTVL.

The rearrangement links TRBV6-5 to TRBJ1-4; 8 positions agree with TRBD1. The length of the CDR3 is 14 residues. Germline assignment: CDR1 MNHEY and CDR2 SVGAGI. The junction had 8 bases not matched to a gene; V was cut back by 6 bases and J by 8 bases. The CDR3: CASSETGAYEKLFF. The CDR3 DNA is TGTGCCAGCAGCGAGACAGGGGCTTACGAAAAACTGTTTTTT.